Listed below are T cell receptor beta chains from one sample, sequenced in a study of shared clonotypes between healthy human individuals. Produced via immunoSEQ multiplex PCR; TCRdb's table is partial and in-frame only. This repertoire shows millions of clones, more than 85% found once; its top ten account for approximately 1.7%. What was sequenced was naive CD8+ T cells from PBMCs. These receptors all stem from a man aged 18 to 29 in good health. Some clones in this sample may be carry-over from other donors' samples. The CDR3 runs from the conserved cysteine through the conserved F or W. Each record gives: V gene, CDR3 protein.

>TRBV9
CASSVGYYYTF
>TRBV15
CATSSLSGRVADTQYF
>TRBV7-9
CASSLYGDDNEKLFF
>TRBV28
CASSPRGPSNQPQHF
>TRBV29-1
CSVHLGFQETQYF
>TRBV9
CASSGGQGNSYEQYF
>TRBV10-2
CASKIAPGTGTYEQYF
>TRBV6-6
CASSYSGPGETQYF
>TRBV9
CASSPRVAVAYEQYF
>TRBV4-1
CASSRIWTGGAEETQYF
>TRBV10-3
CAITRAPVELDTQYF
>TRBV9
CASSAGQLVTDTQYF
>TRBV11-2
CASSLGPEQYF
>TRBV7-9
CASSETSGIFGEQYF
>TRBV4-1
CASSQDDSGRPYEQYF
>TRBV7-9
CASSLTSGETQYF
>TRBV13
CASSPPSRAKNIQYF
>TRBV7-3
CASIIRHPNEKLFF
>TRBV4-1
CASSYLLADTGELFF
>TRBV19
CASSIGLAVSYEQYF
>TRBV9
CASSDSGTPKNIQYF
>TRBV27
CASSLRDSSSGEAFF
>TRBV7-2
CASSLRDRDYEQYF
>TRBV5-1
CASSPGGSSYEQYF
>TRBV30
CAWSTPDRSYSYEQYF
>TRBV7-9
CASSPPRINTGELFF
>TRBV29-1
CSAVAAPYEQYF
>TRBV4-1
CASSQVPAEGVWDEQFF
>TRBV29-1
CSAGRTSGRYNEQFF
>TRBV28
CASSLPGQGTEAFF
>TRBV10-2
CASSDRLAGAYYNEQFF
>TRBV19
CASSRDRGWNQPQHF
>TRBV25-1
CASSRRGGVYEQYF
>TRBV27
CASSFSGGELPYEQYF